This T cell receptor (beta chain) stems from a study of blood T cell repertoires in COVID-19. With 3 bases clipped from V and 3 bases from J, the junction kept 7 bases outside the gene matches. The CDR3 consists of 15 residues. From germline, CDR1 is ENHRY and CDR2 SYGVKD. Sequencing was performed with immunoSEQ multiplex PCR; in TCRdb, only in-frame clones are kept and a portion is missing. The profile shows under 300,000 clones, 85% to 90% of them singletons. This sequence was found in a woman between 40 and 50 years old with acute or convalescent COVID-19. The chain combines TRBV10-3 with TRBJ1-2; TRBD1 matches at 7 bases. The sample consisted of peripheral blood. The CDR3 here is CAISDDTGAHYGYTF. The CDR3 DNA reads TGTGCCATCAGTGATGATACAGGGGCCCACTATGGCTACACCTTC.